This T cell receptor beta chain is drawn from a study of blood T cell repertoires in COVID-19. At the level of the study: The samples span acute and convalescent COVID-19 from the United States, Italy and Spain.

Living in about two dozen US areas, the participants were between 18 and 89 years of age. Each exposed participant met a COVID-19 case in the 2 weeks preceding study entry. The germline CDR1 and CDR2 sequences are LNHDA and SQIVND (reference sequence). The CDR3 contains 14 residues. Trimming took off 3 bases at V and 0 bases at J, with 8 bases between the two ends. Methods used by the authors: Estimation of nucleated cell counts was performed using reference gene primer amplification. TCRdb's copy holds only in-frame clones and misses some; the assay was immunoSEQ multiplex PCR. V and J calls and clone size are copied from that table; D and trimming were computed from the DNA. The sample lists roughly 400,000 clones, 70% to 90% occurring once.

The receptor was derived from a woman aged 18-30 years who had been exposed to COVID-19. The sequencing input was PBMCs or T cells enriched from blood (not recorded which). This rearrangement joins TRBV19 to TRBJ1-1; TRBD1 is a possible D gene (5 bases). CDR3 nucleotides: TGTGCCAGTAGTATGGGACTTATGAACACTGAAGCTTTCTTT. Its protein product is CASSMGLMNTEAFF.